This T cell receptor (beta chain) was found in a study of Tregs in tolerant kidney transplant recipients. Study information: The nonmyeloablative bone marrow transplants came from related graft donors, with transient mixed chimerism.

Method: immunoSEQ multiplex PCR; TCRdb's copy keeps in-frame clones and lacks some. The sample carries about 94,000 clones, approximately 93% recorded once. The CDR3 spans 15 residues. V was clipped by 3 bases and J by 5 bases; unmatched bases: 7. Germline V gene sequence: CDR1 LNHNV, CDR2 YYDKDF (reference sequence). Unstimulated Tregs (CD4+CD25+CD127-) and CD4+CD25- non-Tregs were sorted from PBMCs. With respect to this clone: Its antigen is undetermined.

The study's findings and limits: In tolerant patients, donor-specific Tregs outgrew total Tregs, suggesting antigen-driven expansion. For some patients, primers changed over time, blocking nucleotide-level comparison.

The gene calls are TRBV15 and TRBJ2-5, with TRBD2 matching 9 bases. This receptor was obtained from a human donor who received a combined kidney and bone marrow transplant. Source: CD4+ T cells from blood, taken before the transplant. Here the CDR3 reads CATSSGAGGWETQYF. The CDR3 coding sequence is TGTGCCACCAGCAGCGGCGCGGGGGGGTGGGAGACCCAGTACTTC. The whole variable domain, filled in from reference TRBV15 and TRBJ2-5, reads DAMVIQNPRYQVTQFGKPVTLSCSQTLNHNVMYWYQQKSSQAPKLLFHYYDKDFNNEADTPDNFQSRRPNTSFCFLDIRSPGLGDTAMYLCATSSGAGGWETQYFGPGTRLLVL.